This TCR beta chain was obtained from a study of early T cells in non-severe SARS-CoV-2 infection. Whole-study context: Sequencing was performed on bulk RNA from unsorted whole blood, leaving chains unpaired.

The TCR library protocol attached unique molecular identifiers to the individual cDNA molecules. TCRdb re-derived calls from the 5' RACE reads in MiXCR, one entry per CDR3 protein. The profile shows about 83,000 distinct CDR3 sequences, roughly an eighth of them singletons. V lost 4 bases and J 3 bases, leaving 16 bases between the germline ends. The CDR3 consists of 14 residues. Germline V gene lookup returns CDR1 DFQATT and CDR2 SNEGSKA (reference sequence). Whole-study findings and limits: Anti-spike CD8 specificities were favored by VDJdb matching, whose results missed private and CD4 specificities.

This clonotype occurred many times. Its antigen is not identified. The clonotype originates from an adult who was a healthcare worker with PCR-confirmed SARS-CoV-2 infection or an uninfected control (not recorded which). The gene calls are TRBV20-1 and TRBJ2-7, with TRBD1 as a possible D gene (6 bases). The specimen was whole blood. CDR3 protein: CSAKQGGVFYEQYF. CDR3 sequence (DNA): TGCAGTGCTAAACAGGGTGGAGTCTTCTACGAGCAGTACTTC.